What follows are 9 T cell receptor beta chains derived from one specimen sequenced in a study of CD8 T cells in Susac syndrome. With random hexamers, 0.5 to 1 ug RNA was reverse transcribed. TCRdb analysed the immunoSEQ multiplex PCR reads with MiXCR anew, one entry per CDR3 protein. The table records 190,000 or so distinct CDR3 sequences, roughly 96% of them present only once. The specimen sequenced was CD4+ T cells from PBMCs. Receptor source: a human donor with multiple sclerosis.

This clonotype was observed once. The chain couples TRBV29-1 to TRBJ2-3, with 10 bases lining up with TRBD2. Germline V gives CDR1 SQVTM, CDR2 ANQGSEA. The CDR3 spans 12 residues. The CDR3 DNA follows: TGCAGTAGCGGGAGGATCCCAGATACGCAGTATTTT. This gives the protein CSSGRIPDTQYF.

The rearrangement uses TRBV9 and TRBJ2-5; maybe TRBD1 (5 bases). CDR3 length: 14 amino acids. The germline V and J ends were trimmed by 0 bases and 5 bases, with 11 bases remaining between them. The germline V gene encodes CDR1 SGDLS and CDR2 YYNGEE. The CDR3 sequence is CASSVVWGSETQYF. The DNA for the CDR3 is TGTGCCAGCAGCGTAGTATGGGGCAGCGAGACCCAGTACTTC.

Comments on this clonotype: A junction end diverges from the germline sequence, so it may reflect a read error. The chain joins TRBV7-7 to TRBJ2-1; tentatively, D is TRBD1 (5 bases). Germline V gives CDR1 SSHAT, CDR2 FNYEAQ (reference sequence). This CDR3 is built from 15 residues. DNA of the CDR3: TGTGCTAGCAGCCTAAGTCAGGGCTCCTACAATGAGCAGTTCTTC. It translates to CASSLSQGSYNEQFF.

V is TRBV19 and J is TRBJ2-7; TRBD1 matches at 9 bases. V shed 4 bases and J 2 bases; nucleotides not matched to a gene: 9. This CDR3 comprises 16 residues. Per the germline V gene, CDR1 is LNHDA and CDR2 is SQIVND (reference sequence). The CDR3 spells CASSRPAGQGAYEQYF. The CDR3 nucleotides are TGTGCCAGTAGTAGGCCCGCGGGACAGGGAGCCTACGAGCAGTACTTC.

This chain links TRBV24-1 with TRBJ2-3; 8 nucleotides line up with TRBD1. The length of the CDR3 is 19 residues. The trim removed 3 bases at V and 3 bases at J, leaving 16 bases unmatched. CDR1 is KGHDR and CDR2 is SFDVKD in the germline V gene. CDR3 bases: TGTGCCACCAGTGATCCCCGGGGACAGGATCTAGAGCTTACAGATACGCAGTATTTT. Amino acid sequence: CATSDPRGQDLELTDTQYF.

This clonotype was observed once. The V gene is TRBV9, the J gene TRBJ2-1; unclear D gene. This CDR3 region has 14 residues. Germline V gene data show CDR1 as SGDLS and CDR2 as YYNGEE. V shed 0 bases and J shed 4 bases, with 8 bases lying between them. The CDR3 DNA follows: TGTGCCAGCAGCGTAGGGGGAAATTACAATGAGCAGTTCTTC. It yields the protein CASSVGGNYNEQFF.

The V gene is TRBV29-1, the J gene TRBJ2-7; D is unclear. Germline V lookup: CDR1 SQVTM, CDR2 ANQGSEA. This CDR3 region has 11 residues. Trimming removed 4 bases from V and 12 bases from J, with 16 bases in between. CDR3: CSVVRSSRAYF. The CDR3 nucleotides read TGCAGCGTTGTCCGCAGTTCGAGAGCGTACTTC.

The chain combines TRBV30 with TRBJ1-5; D remains ambiguous. V lost 0 bases to trimming and J lost 3 bases, with 9 bases between them. This CDR3 has 14 amino acids. From germline, CDR1 is GTSNPN and CDR2 SVGIG (reference sequence). CDR3 amino acids: CAWSVLQNNQPQHF. The CDR3 coding sequence is TGTGCCTGGAGTGTCCTACAGAACAATCAGCCCCAGCATTTT. Filled out from reference TRBV30 and TRBJ1-5, the complete variable domain reads SQTIHQWPATLVQPVGSPLSLECTVEGTSNPNLYWYRQAAGRGLQLLFYSVGIGQISSEVPQNLSASRPQDRQFILSSKKLLLSDSGFYLCAWSVLQNNQPQHFGDGTRLSIL.

This rearrangement joins TRBV11-2 to TRBJ2-7, with a weak D call TRBD1 (6 bases). Germline assignment: CDR1 SGHAT and CDR2 FQNNGV. V was trimmed by 3 bases and J by 0 bases, leaving 9 bases between them. CDR3 size: 14 residues. The chain's CDR3 is CASSFRGGSYEQYF. The DNA of the CDR3 is TGTGCCAGCAGCTTTCGAGGGGGCTCCTACGAGCAGTACTTC.